This TCR beta chain was identified during a study of Graves' ophthalmopathy and Graves' hyperthyroidism (dated by TCRdb to 2017 to 2018). Some background on the complete study: Peripheral blood was collected at initial diagnosis, before any treatment. The study used TCR beta repertoire signatures to distinguish Graves' ophthalmopathy from Graves' hyperthyroidism and to predict progression to ophthalmopathy. In total, 120 to 150 blood samples were TCR-sequenced: 43 ophthalmopathy, about 75 hyperthyroidism and approximately 17 hyperthyroidism-to-ophthalmopathy patients. A discovery set of 90 to 100 patients (around 40 ophthalmopathy, about 55 stable hyperthyroidism) was enrolled to explore V-J signatures distinguishing ophthalmopathy from hyperthyroidism. For independent validation, a separate cohort was made up of 18 hyperthyroidism patients plus 17 patients who later progressed from hyperthyroidism to ophthalmopathy. In roughly 6 hyperthyroidism patients, T-cell repertoires of thyroid tissue and blood were compared. After sampling, hyperthyroidism patients received methimazole starting at 30 mg daily, and ophthalmopathy patients received high-dose intravenous methylprednisolone. The approximately 98 discovery patients were randomly divided into training and test sets at a 7:3 ratio.

Ophthalmopathy patients were characterized by moderately to severely active disease, a Clinical Activity Score of at least 3, a NOSPECS grade of at least 4, and a disease duration under 3 months. Anyone with other autoimmune diseases, uncontrolled infections, pregnancy or lactation was excluded from the study. Diagnosis relied on clinical symptoms, serum thyroxine, TRAb, thyroid ultrasound and orbital computed tomography. PBMCs were isolated from approximately 10 ml of fresh peripheral blood by Ficoll-Paque density gradient centrifugation. Total RNA was extracted with Trizol reagent and quality-checked on an Agilent 2100 Bioanalyzer. The CDR3 covers 15 residues, taking in both the cysteine and the phenylalanine. The read is trimmed to its CDR3 DNA, 45 bases read in frame from base 1. A distance of 18 bases separates the germline ends of V and J, which lose 5 bases and 6 bases respectively. For repertoire sequencing, TCR beta CDR3 regions were amplified from RNA transcripts. A first-round RT-PCR used HTBI primers with the Qiagen OneStep RT-PCR kit, followed by a second-round multiplex PCR, size selection and purification. The libraries underwent paired-end sequencing with 100 bp reads on an Illumina HiSeq2000. As for the original processing: SOAPnuke was used to process the reads, throwing out any read that had adapters, had uncalled bases, had a mean Phred below 15, or lacked an exact constant-primer or identifier match. High-quality paired reads were merged with COPE v1.2.5. Each unique nucleotide sequence was defined as a clonotype, and clonotypes were aligned to IMGT TRB V, D and J references with MiTCR v1.1. The analysis was limited to V-J combinations with a frequency above 0.0001, which together covered 99% to 99.2% of repertoires. A TCR clonal expansion and chaos score per V-J combination was defined as the ratio of F50 clonal expansion to chaos observed in the TCRdist matrix. Welch's t-statistics and random forest were used to reduce features to 10 to 15 V-J combinations, which were fed into a naive Bayes classifier. The similarity between thyroid and blood repertoires was quantified using the Morisita-Horn index. TCRdb reran the public reads through fastp at Q25 and MiXCR, keeping productive beta chains. Here each entry gathers all rows of one CDR3 protein and keeps the most common genes and DNA. TCRdb's processing, not the study's, gives the V and J calls here. The sample table contains a few hundred thousand distinct CDR3 sequences; only one count was recorded for 18% of them. Of the sample, around 1.5% falls within the top ten clones.

Overall results and qualifications from the work: The 13-signature model separated ophthalmopathy from stable hyperthyroidism with about 86% sensitivity and around 81% specificity in cross-validation, and 80%/75% in the test set. Most expanded thyroid clonotypes with a frequency above 0.001 also appeared in blood, which suggests that blood repertoires may reflect the immune response in the thyroid. In validation, the model predicted ophthalmopathy progression with about 70% sensitivity and roughly 72% specificity; roughly 11 predicted patients were CT-confirmed with GO in a median of approximately 6.2 months. No statistical method was used to predetermine the sample size, and group allocation was not hidden from the investigators.

At least ten counts were recorded for this clonotype. What this receptor recognizes is not known. Per-nucleotide qualities are absent, and no much larger clonotype sits a single base away. The specimen was peripheral blood. The sequence was obtained from a woman aged 18-29 years with Graves' ophthalmopathy. Donor details come from another sample of the same person, matched by shared clones. The sequence joins TRBV12-3 or TRBV12-4 to TRBJ2-3; 5 matching bases give a weak D call of TRBD2. The sequenced DNA: TGTGCCAGCAGTCCCGCCCTAGCCTTTGTGGATACGCAGTATTTT. This is translated as CASSPALAFVDTQYF.